A selection of T cell receptor beta chains follows, all from one sample in a study of OX40 agonist ivuxolimab in advanced cancers. TCRdb's table, derived via immunoSEQ multiplex PCR, lists solely in-frame clones and lacks some. The repertoire holds approximately 52,000 clones, with around 80% as singletons. The specimen comprised CD4+ or CD8+ T cells sorted from blood, sampled in a trial of the OX40 agonist ivuxolimab. Receptor source: an adult with an advanced solid tumor such as melanoma, head and neck, liver or kidney cancer. CDR3s leave out the opening cysteine and the closing phenylalanine or tryptophan.

V: TRBV7-6
CDR3: ASSLGGPRSGNTIY

V: TRBV6-5
CDR3: ASSRGQWEETQY

V: TRBV14
CDR3: ASSLTGIEQF

V: TRBV29-1
CDR3: SVSGTAYNEQF

V: TRBV25-1
CDR3: ASSRREWTYEQY

V: TRBV5-8
CDR3: ASSLLQGVTGELF

V: TRBV9
CDR3: ASSVGRESLTGNTEAF

V: TRBV19
CDR3: ASSFGPRGEQY

V: TRBV6-6
CDR3: ASSHSYGYT

V: TRBV15
CDR3: ATSRDLGVPYEQY

V: TRBV29-1
CDR3: SVGTGTGGGGYT

V: TRBV9
CDR3: ASSPRRTTGASYGYT

V: TRBV7-6
CDR3: ASSFSVPSSGNTIY

V: TRBV5-1
CDR3: ASSLGRGFSSYNSPLH

V: TRBV6-1
CDR3: ASSKTRDPSYEQY

V: TRBV6-5
CDR3: ASRPDRVALGEQY

V: TRBV18
CDR3: ASSPGQGQWQPQH

V: TRBV5-4
CDR3: ASSFNLNTEAF

V: TRBV14
CDR3: ASAIVNEQF

V: TRBV7-2
CDR3: ASSVGTSTDTQY

V: TRBV15
CDR3: ATSRAGGVYGYT

V: TRBV5-4
CDR3: ASSLYRGQVYNEQF

V: TRBV7-7
CDR3: ASSSKEGVNEQF

V: TRBV30
CDR3: AWSASGATEAF

V: TRBV5-1
CDR3: ASSFQASKSNEQY

V: TRBV2
CDR3: ASSDQNPGKGSPLH

V: TRBV7-9
CDR3: ASSSPPGQGAWDTQY

V: TRBV4-3
CDR3: ASSQDLGGPGELF

V: TRBV9
CDR3: ASSVRQSNTEAF

V: TRBV6-6
CDR3: ASSNRQGGYGYT

V: TRBV19
CDR3: ASSLVGAGSGYT

V: TRBV7-9
CDR3: ASSWGGQGDGYT

V: TRBV18
CDR3: ASSPTLSGGQETQY

V: TRBV27
CDR3: ASSIRTGTDSPLH

V: TRBV2
CDR3: ASSEGGFTDTQY

V: TRBV4-3
CDR3: ASSQENQGGTQY

V: TRBV9
CDR3: ASSVRINSPLH

V: TRBV27
CDR3: ASSPRTGKLDHQPQH

V: TRBV5-8
CDR3: ASSLELGTGIPYEQY

V: TRBV1
CDR3: TSSQGTADATNEKLF

V: TRBV5-6
CDR3: ASSRTGTGGGVAKLF

V: TRBV7-9
CDR3: ASSIDSPTETQY

V: TRBV2
CDR3: ASKRGLAGGETQY

V: TRBV30
CDR3: AWSVDRAAGANVLT

V: TRBV28
CDR3: ASSFEFPPGEGGELF

V: TRBV5-4
CDR3: ASSISGGAGNEQF

V: TRBV11-3
CDR3: ASSLDSGQGFHEQF

V: TRBV7-9
CDR3: ASTSKY

V: TRBV5-8
CDR3: ASSQSRDRRTGELF

V: TRBV9
CDR3: ASSPNPGTDTQY